This T cell receptor (beta chain) was recovered during a study of spatial heterogeneity in lung cancer. Background on the study: Beta-chain sequences consistently outnumbered alpha-chain sequences in detection. Combinations of a unique TCR and a UMI were tallied in raw reads, and on average each appeared more than ten times.

The study tagged each TCR cDNA molecule with a unique molecular identifier. TCRdb redid the calling of the 5' RACE reads with MiXCR, one entry per CDR3 protein. This table has 4,000 to 5,000 distinct CDR3 sequences, around 19% appearing once. Specified time point: sample taken at primary tumor resection. Tumor, nontumor lung or frozen PBMC supplied whole RNA, sequenced without sorting. The donor population consisted of some 67 patients with untreated, early-stage non-small cell lung cancer. V lost 2 bases and J lost 6; bases outside the gene matches: 6. CDR1 is SQVTM and CDR2 is ANQGSEA in the germline V gene. The CDR3 spans 15 residues. This clonotype is labeled medium-sized.

The chain has TRBV29-1 and TRBJ2-2; TRBD2 aligns across 10 bases. The sequencing here drew on normal lung tissue next to the tumor, taken at surgery. The clonotype was recovered from a male donor with early-stage non-small cell lung cancer. Here the CDR3 reads CSVEFRAGGPGELFF. The CDR3 DNA sequence: TGCAGCGTTGAATTTCGAGCGGGAGGGCCCGGGGAGCTGTTTTTT.